This note documents a single TCR beta chain sequence. The antigen is not known. The sample belongs to a study of T cell responses to AZD1222 COVID-19 vaccine. Study-level points and caveats: Epitopes outside B.1.351 and B.1.1.7 mutated regions reportedly drew nearly half of spike TCRs. Dominant at 160-218 and 743-854, vaccine-associated CD4 TCRs also spanned spike. The sample set comprised mostly white British donors with more females, and clonal diversity was possibly underestimated.

Some clones are missing from TCRdb's copy, which holds only in-frame ones; the method was immunoSEQ multiplex PCR. The sample includes 85,000 to 100,000 clones, roughly 91% of them seen just once. Trimming removed 0 bases from V and 4 bases from J; junction bases left unmatched: 1. This CDR3 spans 16 amino acids. CDR1 is SGHRS and CDR2 is YFSETQ in the germline V gene. The starting material was peripheral blood, obtained 28 days after the second AZD1222 dose. The chain is built from TRBV5-1 and TRBJ2-2; 12 nucleotides match TRBD2. This TCR came from an adult who received the AZD1222 COVID-19 vaccine. The DNA of the CDR3 is TGCGCCAGCAGCTTGGAACTAGCGGGGGGCACCGGGGAGCTGTTTTTT. Translation gives CASSLELAGGTGELFF.